The T cell receptor (beta chain) under discussion was sequenced for a study of cytomegalovirus exposure and HLA in healthy donors listed by TCRdb under 2017. About the investigation overall: According to an earlier analysis of a few hundred of the donors, some 170 million T cells yielded 90 million to 130 million unique TCR beta sequences and approximately 300 Gb of sequence data. About 280 gigabases of sequencing data and tens of millions of unique TCR sequences were included in an early release covering 500 to 750 HLA-typed donors. Among the roughly 370 genotyped donors, around 81% belonged to the genetic ancestry cluster associated with self-reported Caucasian donors. The study aimed to test whether signatures of past pathogen exposure could be identified by cataloging public T cell receptors. The T cell repertoires of about 700 subjects were profiled by immunosequencing and related to cytomegalovirus serostatus. Along with the approximately 600-subject first cohort, a separate validation cohort of around 120 different subjects was used. High-throughput TCR immunosequencing, statistical association of individual TCRs with disease status, and machine learning were combined to predict cytomegalovirus infection status. In a later analysis, previously published TCR beta repertoires from 550 to 750 donors were re-analyzed and high-resolution HLA genotyping was added so that TCR occurrence patterns could be studied. The later analysis used no new phenotypic data to find candidate immune exposures, relying instead on TCR beta sequences and their occurrence across donors. To decide whether each TCR beta V gene segment behaved as functional or pseudogenic, an earlier analysis of approximately 600 of the donors relied on high-throughput TCR beta sequencing. Donor age, sex, ethnicity and CMV serostatus were collected together with the repertoire data. A later genetic analysis took genome-wide SNP genotypes for about three fifths of the roughly 700 donors and used that subset as a discovery cohort. Every discovery cohort repertoire had been produced on one sequencing platform. HLA typing included class I and class II loci at four-digit resolution. The number of donors typed differed by locus, with about 629-640 for A, B, C, DRB1 and DQB1, roughly 520 for DQA1, 600 to 610 for DPA1, and 450 to 480 for DPB1. Roughly 5 DR-DQ haplotypes were handled as single units for association and clustering, since linkage in the cohort was strong. Among around 400 genotyped donors of the cohort, an average of 235,054 unique TCR beta nucleotide sequences were sequenced per donor, roughly 18% of them non-productive. What the research found in general, with its limitations: CMV serostatus was the only immune exposure information available for the cohort. Sequencing depth was assumed to be roughly uniform across donors in the presence/absence analyses, though that assumption may not hold. Cytomegalovirus status was reported to be diagnosed by the classifier with high specificity and sensitivity in both the original and validation cohorts. A further reported finding was that TCR beta sequences accurately predicted the HLA-A and HLA-B alleles for most subjects in the first cohort. A later analysis found that TCR association rates varied across HLA loci, with DRB1 alleles showing the most associated TCRs and HLA-C alleles the fewest. At a false discovery rate of 0.05, a later analysis linked 15,000 to 20,000 TCR beta sequences to specific HLA alleles. In this cohort, only TCR beta chains were sequenced, and detectable features were limited by the absence of alpha or paired-chain data. In vitro tests confirmed that three of the cytomegalovirus-associated TCR beta chains recognize cytomegalovirus antigens. Correlated functional status among segregating V segments might be attributable to linkage disequilibrium, but an unknown experimental factor could not be ruled out. The study gave a list of under 200 TCR beta chains associated with cytomegalovirus. A later analysis reported that several top co-occurrence clusters appeared linked to parvovirus B19, influenza, CMV and Epstein-Barr virus. In a later analysis, HLA-associated TCR beta chains showed more clonal expansion and lower generation probabilities than non-associated chains that were equally common. According to a later genetic analysis, donors in an Asian-associated ancestry cluster had fewer N-insertions in productive TCRs than the approximately 700-donor mean. Because the 87-base-pair reads could not distinguish some IMGT-functional V segments, including TRBV6-2 and TRBV6-3, those segments were excluded. An association between a missense DCLRE1C variant and V-gene and J-gene trimming of TCR beta chains was found in a later genetic analysis and replicated in an independent cohort. Because HLA typing was missing for some donors at each locus, association tests included only the typed subset. Most CMV-associated TCR beta chains appeared to be HLA-restricted in a later analysis, and the HLA associations seemed to be driven largely by CMV exposure. Broadly in line with IMGT annotations, most TCR beta V segments showed up in productive rearrangements about 87% or about 30% of the time in an earlier analysis of 450 to 750 of the donors. While some public TCRs were present in many individuals, most TCR sequences turned up only very rarely across donors. When HLA alleles, especially DR and DQ, strongly co-occurred, attributing TCR associations to individual alleles was difficult. The authors suggested that the approach could potentially be generalized to other disease states and immunological phenotypes. A cluster of highly shared sequence variants was judged likely to represent a technical artifact of the sequencing pipeline. Because counts were too low, some 17 rarely observed V segments, including chromosome 9 orphons, were excluded from the earlier analysis of about 500 of the donors.

The cohort comprised under 700 healthy bone marrow donors. At the time of sampling, every cohort member was nominally healthy, though immune exposures that went unrecorded were likely present. The donor tested CMV seronegative and was one of the 352 seronegative cohort members. Every donor gave a peripheral blood sample, and the peripheral blood mononuclear cells from that sample were used for TCR beta sequencing. Genomic DNA was extracted from the blood cell samples with the Qiagen DNeasy Blood Extraction Kit. To prepare the library, the immunoSEQ multiplex PCR assay was applied. The multiplex PCR relied on a mix of 60 forward primers for TCR Vbeta segments and 13 reverse primers for TCR Jbeta segments. The CDR3 region of rearranged TCR beta genes was amplified from genomic DNA by a multiplex PCR assay. On the Illumina HiSeq System, the amplified TCR beta libraries were sequenced as 87-base-pair reads. From the authors' description of their analysis: A later analysis counted around 72 million unique TCR beta chains across the 690 or so repertoires, and around 12 million of these chains were shared by at least two donors. A nearest-neighbor algorithm error-corrected the raw reads and collapsed the reads into unique sequences, merging closely related sequences to remove PCR and sequencing errors. To assign V, D and J gene segments, CDR3 sequences were aligned to IMGT reference sequences. Each retained sequence needed at least a six-nucleotide match to both a V gene segment and a J gene segment. Rearrangements were classified as productive when the CDR3 lacked stop codons and remained in frame with V and J, and all other rearrangements were classified as non-productive. CDR3 was defined by IMGT convention, running from the second conserved V-encoded cysteine to the conserved J-encoded phenylalanine. The earlier analysis of approximately 590 of the donors excluded any sequence lacking an unambiguous match to a single V gene segment. An earlier analysis of a few hundred of the donors classified V segments as functional when productive rearrangements were above 56.7% and as segregating when the standard deviation between donors was above 5%. A statistical classification framework was built to diagnose cytomegalovirus status from the catalog of TCR beta chain sequences. A later analysis assigned V and J genes by comparing TCR nucleotide sequences with IMGT/GENE-DB human TR gene sequences. Using the TCRdist pipeline, a later analysis assigned CDR3 sequences along with most-parsimonious VDJ recombination scenarios. In a later analysis, each TCR beta chain was defined by its CDR3 amino acid sequence together with its V-gene family, and reads without a unique V-gene family were excluded. To address suspected cross-contamination and a sequencing artifact, a later analysis removed 450 to 700 highly shared, low-generation-probability nucleotide sequences. In a later analysis, a clonal expansion index for each public chain was calculated from normalized within-repertoire ranks of inferred template counts. Generation probabilities in a later analysis came from a VDJ recombination model fitted to out-of-frame rearrangements, and those results were checked against IGoR. A later analysis scored TCR-TCR, TCR-HLA and TCR-CMV co-occurrence with hypergeometric tests, applying a repertoire-size bias correction to TCR pairs. To estimate false discovery rates, a later analysis permuted the HLA or CMV assignments 20 times. In a later analysis, co-occurring TCRs were grouped with DBSCAN, and TCRdist sequence similarity was added when clustering was performed within HLA-allele-positive subsets. Co-occurrence clustering excluded repertoires with fewer than 30,000 or more than 120,000 public chains, plus five with anomalous nucleotide sharing. TCRdb re-hosts the immuneACCESS table, in-frame sequences only. Its copies lack some clones; in the studies checked, an unresolved V gene accounts for under half of them, and the cause for the rest is not known. The V and J calls and the clone size are those of that table, but D and trimming were determined from the DNA. The sample includes roughly 230,000 clones, with around 80% observed a single time. About 0.47% of the sample is in the top ten clones.

V loses 1 base at its end and J loses 5 bases; junction bases beyond the gene matches: 17. The CDR3 contains 19 residues, cysteine and phenylalanine counted. Left in the record is the CDR3 DNA by itself, 57 bases read in frame from the first base. From the germline V gene (reference sequence), CDR1 is LNHNV and CDR2 is YYDKDF. This clone was detected once. Its antigen remains undetermined. Nothing much larger sits one base from this clone, and base qualities are not available. Sequencing was carried out using PBMCs. The rearrangement joined TRBV15 to TRBJ2-1, with TRBD2 identical over 7 junction bases. This sequence originates from a boy under 18 in good health and CMV-seronegative. The CDR3: CATSRAPSRTSANDNEQFF. The DNA is as follows: TGTGCCACCAGCAGAGCCCCCTCCCGAACTAGCGCGAATGACAATGAGCAGTTCTTC. Joined to the reference TRBV15 and TRBJ2-1 proteins, this CDR3 gives the full variable domain: DAMVIQNPRYQVTQFGKPVTLSCSQTLNHNVMYWYQQKSSQAPKLLFHYYDKDFNNEADTPDNFQSRRPNTSFCFLDIRSPGLGDTAMYLCATSRAPSRTSANDNEQFFGPGTRLTVL.